This entry lists 22 T cell receptor beta chains sequenced from one sample in a study of CD8 T cells in ankylosing spondylitis. These receptors' antigens are unknown. Each CDR3 protein is one row after TCRdb ran MiXCR on the 5' RACE reads. The table has about 540,000 distinct CDR3 sequences, 10% to 15% seen once. Study findings and constraints: A TCR beta motif made of fewer than ten highly homologous variants seemed typical of ankylosing spondylitis blood.

The sequenced material came from blood, either unsorted or a sorted T cell fraction (not recorded which). These receptors came from a male donor with ankylosing spondylitis.

This clonotype occurred a few times. At one of its ends the junction is not consistent with the germline gene, which may arise from a read error. The J gene is TRBJ2-1, the V gene TRBV6-1, with TRBD2 matching 11 bases. This CDR3 has 11 residues. Germline CDR1 and CDR2: MNHNS and SASEGT. The CDR3 loop reads CGTSGYNEQFF. For the CDR3, the DNA is TGCGGGACTAGCGGCTACAATGAGCAGTTCTTC.

This clonotype was seen a few times. The J gene is TRBJ2-5, the V gene TRBV5-4; TRBD1 agrees at 10 bases. The V and J ends lost 2 bases and 6 bases, in that order; junction bases with no gene match: 10. The CDR3 is 16 amino acids. Germline V gives CDR1 SGHNT, CDR2 YYREEE (reference sequence). The CDR3, as DNA: TGTGCCAGCAGCTTCTACGGCGGGGGACAGGGGAAGACCCAGTACTTC. Translation gives CASSFYGGGQGKTQYF.

In its sample, this clonotype was seen a few times. The rearrangement joins TRBV5-5 to TRBJ2-3; no clear D. The CDR3 length is 16 residues. V was shortened by 4 bases and J by 3 bases, with 18 bases between the two germline ends. The germline CDR1 and CDR2 sequences are SGHKS and YYEKEE (reference sequence). The CDR3 DNA follows: TGTGCCAGCAGCCACATGCAGCTTTTTTCAACAGATACGCAGTATTTT. Translation gives CASSHMQLFSTDTQYF. The whole variable domain, remainder taken from reference TRBV5-5 and TRBJ2-3, is DAGVTQSPTHLIKTRGQQVTLRCSPISGHKSVSWYQQVLGQGPQFIFQYYEKEERGRGNFPDRFSARQFPNYSSELNVNALLLGDSALYLCASSHMQLFSTDTQYFGPGTRLTVL.

The chain links TRBV7-2 to TRBJ2-7; tentatively, D is TRBD1 (5 bases). The CDR3 has 15 residues. CDR1 is SGHTA and CDR2 is FQGNSA in the germline V gene. V was shortened by 4 bases and J by 4 bases, with 17 bases between the two germline ends. CDR3: CASSYQVGTGYEQYF. The CDR3 nucleotides are TGTGCCAGCAGCTACCAAGTGGGCACAGGATACGAGCAGTACTTC.

The genes are TRBV29-1 and TRBJ1-3; no definite D call. The V gene lost 7 bases and the J gene lost 1 base, with 8 bases spanning the gap. The germline V gene encodes CDR1 SQVTM and CDR2 ANQGSEA. CDR3 length: 12 residues. The CDR3, as DNA: TGCAGCGCGAGATTATCTGGAAACACCATATATTTT. Its translation is CSARLSGNTIYF.

V gene TRBV27 combines with J gene TRBJ1-1, with D unresolved. This CDR3 has 14 amino acids. Germline V CDR1 and CDR2: MNHEY, SMNVEV (reference sequence). Trimming stripped 5 bases from V and 0 bases from J, with 10 bases between. In nucleotides, the CDR3 is TGTGCCAGCAGTCAACTTTCAGTGAACACTGAAGCTTTCTTT. Encoded protein: CASSQLSVNTEAFF.

V usage is TRBV12-5 and J usage is TRBJ2-1, with D hard to call. Germline V gives CDR1 LGHNT, CDR2 FRNRAP. The CDR3 runs 13 residues. Trimming removed 6 bases from V and 4 bases from J, with 10 bases in between. The chain's CDR3 is CASGSVQYNEQFF. The CDR3 DNA reads TGTGCTAGTGGATCCGTACAATACAATGAGCAGTTCTTC.

The sample holds many counts of this clonotype. The CDR3 DNA is TGCGCCAGCAGCCAAGGGGAGGGGGACAATCAGCCCCAGCATTTT. Translated, it gives CASSQGEGDNQPQHF. The chain recombines TRBV4-1 with TRBJ1-5, with D maybe TRBD1 (6 bases). Germline V gene sequence: CDR1 MGHRA, CDR2 YSYEKL. Trimming removed 1 base at V and 3 bases at J, with 10 bases between. The CDR3 runs 15 residues.

V usage is TRBV12-5 and J usage is TRBJ2-6; D is possibly TRBD2 (7 bases). Germline assignment: CDR1 LGHNT and CDR2 FRNRAP. V was clipped by 11 bases and J by 2 bases, with 16 bases between them. The CDR3 has 15 amino acids. The CDR3 DNA follows: TGTGCTTCCGTGGGGGGGCGAGCTGGGGCCAACGTCCTGACTTTC. Translated, it gives CASVGGRAGANVLTF.

This clonotype was recorded at least ten times. The chain is built from TRBV4-1 and TRBJ1-2; a possible D gene is TRBD1 (5 bases). Germline CDR1 MGHRA, CDR2 YSYEKL. This CDR3 has 15 residues. V lost 4 bases to trimming and J lost 0 bases, with 12 bases between them. The CDR3 loop reads CASSPRGFSNYGYTF. CDR3 in DNA: TGCGCCAGCAGCCCCCGGGGCTTCTCTAACTATGGCTACACCTTC.

The rearrangement uses TRBV27 and TRBJ1-1; no firm D call. With 2 bases removed from V and 6 bases from J, the gap between germline ends came to 16 bases. This CDR3 has 15 amino acids. Germline V CDR1 and CDR2: MNHEY, SMNVEV (reference sequence). Here the CDR3 reads CASSLGDPRWAEAFF. The CDR3 bases are TGTGCCAGCAGTTTAGGGGATCCTCGTTGGGCTGAAGCTTTCTTT.

The V gene is TRBV10-3, the J gene TRBJ2-1, with 13 bases lining up with TRBD2. Germline CDR1 is ENHRY and CDR2 is SYGVKD. The CDR3 spans 15 residues. The V gene end was trimmed by 6 bases and the J gene end by 10 bases; junction bases not matched to a gene: 9. Here the CDR3 reads CAISPGTSGKGEQFF. The CDR3 DNA is TGTGCCATCAGCCCCGGGACTAGCGGGAAGGGGGAGCAGTTCTTC.

The genes are TRBV11-2 and TRBJ2-1; the match to TRBD2 covers 7 bases. The CDR3 consists of 15 residues. J lost 5 bases, V lost 0 bases, and 4 bases had no gene match. CDR1 is SGHAT, CDR2 FQNNGV, per germline. Here the CDR3 reads CASSLDGRIDNEQFF. The CDR3 region has the DNA TGTGCCAGCAGCTTAGACGGGAGGATCGACAATGAGCAGTTCTTC.

This clonotype has a count of ten or more. This chain uses TRBV19 with TRBJ2-6; no firm D call. V was trimmed by 5 bases and J by 0 bases, leaving 8 bases between them. Germline-derived CDR1 and CDR2 are LNHDA and SQIVND (reference sequence). The CDR3 totals 15 residues. The CDR3 sequence: CASSSYGSGANVLTF. CDR3 sequence (DNA): TGTGCCAGTAGTTCATATGGCTCTGGGGCCAACGTCCTGACTTTC.

This chain joins TRBV29-1 and TRBJ2-3; D gene ambiguous. This CDR3 has 10 amino acids. CDR1 and CDR2 from the germline V gene are SQVTM and ANQGSEA. Trimming pared 5 bases from V and 3 bases from J, leaving 3 bases between. CDR3 nucleotide sequence: TGCAGCGTTTGGACAGATACGCAGTATTTT. Protein: CSVWTDTQYF.

This clonotype was seen a few times. The chain recombines TRBV20-1 with TRBJ1-4; D is possibly TRBD1 (5 bases). V gave up 0 bases and J gave up 5 bases, with 13 bases separating them. This CDR3 has 15 residues. Germline V gene data show CDR1 as DFQATT and CDR2 as SNEGSKA (reference sequence). CDR3 DNA sequence: TGCAGTGCTAGAGATTCTACACAGGCGAATGAAAAACTGTTTTTT. Protein: CSARDSTQANEKLFF.

Here the CDR3 reads CASSPWDRTAQYF. For the CDR3, the DNA is TGTGCCAGCTCACCATGGGACCGAACGGCGCAGTATTTT. The chain is built from TRBV18 and TRBJ2-3; D assignment may be TRBD1 or TRBD2 (5 bases each). This CDR3 region has 13 residues. With 2 bases removed from V and 10 bases from J, the gap between germline ends came to 13 bases. Germline V gives CDR1 KGHSH, CDR2 LQKENI.

This clonotype was seen repeatedly, ten times or more. The chain employs TRBV7-9 and TRBJ1-6, with no clear D. V dropped 4 bases and J dropped 6 bases, with 13 bases sitting between them. The CDR3 extends over 15 amino acids. Germline CDR1 reads SEHNR; CDR2 reads FQNEAQ (reference sequence). In DNA, the CDR3 is TGTGCCAGCAGCTCCGGGCCTGACCTTAATTCACCCCTCCACTTT. Translation gives CASSSGPDLNSPLHF.

This sequence joins TRBV5-1 and TRBJ2-7; TRBD1 agrees at 9 bases. The germline gives CDR1 SGHRS, CDR2 YFSETQ. Unmatched junction bases numbered 6, after V lost 4 bases and J lost 7 bases. The CDR3 extends over 13 amino acids. CDR3 sequence: CASSIRQGEEQYF. As DNA, the CDR3 is TGCGCCAGCAGCATCCGACAGGGGGAAGAGCAGTACTTC.

V usage is TRBV5-1 and J usage is TRBJ1-5; 7 bases align to TRBD1. Germline V gives CDR1 SGHRS, CDR2 YFSETQ. This CDR3 is built from 15 residues. V shed 4 bases, J shed 1 base, and the junction held 5 bases outside the gene matches. The CDR3 DNA reads TGCGCCAGCAGCAGGGACAGTGCGAGCAATCAGCCCCAGCATTTT. Translation gives CASSRDSASNQPQHF.

There are many counts of this clonotype. This chain links TRBV12-3 or TRBV12-4 with TRBJ2-7; a possible D gene is TRBD2 (6 bases). This CDR3 contains 14 residues. With 6 bases removed from V and 6 bases from J, the gap between germline ends came to 18 bases. The CDR3 nucleotides read TGTGCCAGCAGCCTTAGCGGAGGGCCGGGCGAGCAGTACTTC. Amino acids: CASSLSGGPGEQYF.

The chain employs TRBV3-1 and TRBJ1-1; D is possibly TRBD1 (5 bases). The CDR3 consists of 14 residues. Germline CDR1 and CDR2: LGHDT and YNNKEL (reference sequence). The V end lost 4 bases, the J end lost 9 bases, and 18 bases lay between the germline ends. As DNA, the CDR3 is TGTGCCAGCAGCCTGGGACTACCCGGCCCTAAAGCTTTCTTT. Translated: CASSLGLPGPKAFF.